The source of this T cell receptor (beta chain) is a study of blood T cell repertoires in COVID-19 (TCRdb year 2020). Context from the whole study: Collaborator samples came from the United States, Italy and Spain and covered acute and convalescent phases of COVID-19. The repertoires were made available in a free public database intended to serve as a resource for research on the immune response to SARS-CoV-2. The prospective study material was composed of cDNA or gDNA derived from T cells, B-cell-depleted T cells, or PBMCs. Subjects who had been exposed to COVID-19, were actively infected with it, or had recovered from it provided the deeply sampled blood TCRbeta repertoires that made up the dataset. Sample metadata almost always included a de-identified subject ID, COVID-19 status, age in years and sex. Samples were obtained from the ongoing ImmuneRACE study (first 160 participants) and from some 1,200 subjects provided by 6 global collaborators. Where HLA class I and class II types were available, the types were taken from metadata supplied by the sample provider, not from assay-based typing. General findings and caveats noted by the study authors: The quantity of clinical and demographic metadata differed by source and by participant and was supplied without curation.

Worth noting for this clone: It lacks a known antigen. Qualities for individual bases were not recorded, and no much larger clone is one base off.

Germline trimming: 4 bases from V, 2 bases from J; junction bases outside gene matches: 7. The germline V gene specifies KGHDR as CDR1 and SFDVKD as CDR2. The CDR3 contains 15 residues, cysteine and phenylalanine counted. Just the 45-base CDR3 DNA is kept, in frame starting at base 1. Each collaborating institution followed its own protocols to collect whole blood in K2EDTA tubes. For TCRbeta analysis, collaborator samples were shipped as frozen whole blood, as isolated PBMCs, or as DNA extracted from either sample type. TCRbeta CDR3 regions were amplified from genomic DNA using the immunoSEQ Assay, a bias-controlled multiplex PCR. The study's own analysis went as follows. The number of nucleated cells in each sample was estimated by amplification of reference gene primers within the assay. Sequence reads were collapsed and filtered to measure the absolute abundance of every unique TCRbeta CDR3 rearrangement. For each sample, productive Simpson clonality was calculated as the square root of Simpson's diversity index across productive rearrangements. The immuneACCESS repertoire file appears here via TCRdb, limited to in-frame rearrangements. These files lack a portion of the clones; in checked studies, under half of the deficit traces to unresolved V genes, and the cause of the others is not known. V and J calls and clone size are copied from that table; D and trimming were computed from the DNA. This sample has about 63,000 clones in its table, and about nine tenths of those were observed once. The ten largest clonotypes hold under 6.5% of the sample.

Sample: peripheral blood. The chain was built from TRBV24-1 and TRBJ2-7; the junction holds 7 bases that match TRBD1. This clonotype was sampled from a middle-aged man with active COVID-19. The encoded CDR3 is CATSEGQDPPYEQYF. The bases are TGTGCCACCAGTGAAGGACAGGACCCTCCCTACGAGCAGTACTTC.